Listed below are T cell receptor beta chains from one sample, sequenced in a study of blood T cell repertoires in COVID-19. Libraries were prepared by immunoSEQ multiplex PCR; TCRdb keeps only in-frame clonotypes and omits some of them. The sample lists 250,000 to 300,000 clones; 84% were seen once. Sequences were obtained from PBMCs or T cells enriched from blood (not recorded which). The receptors come from a man aged 25 to 40 with acute COVID-19. CDR3s leave out the opening cysteine and the closing phenylalanine or tryptophan. D genes are given only for firm matches.

J gene | D gene | V gene | CDR3 protein
TRBJ2-2 | TRBD2 | TRBV11-3 | ASSPTRLADTGELF
TRBJ1-1 | . | TRBV28 | ASHSNTEAF
TRBJ1-2 | . | TRBV29-1 | SVEYGRRDYGYT
TRBJ2-3 | . | TRBV5-6 | ASTPLGRSGDTDTQY
TRBJ1-5 | . | TRBV30 | AWSGQLSNQPQH
TRBJ1-2 | TRBD1 | TRBV20-1 | SASQGVGYT
TRBJ2-1 | . | TRBV30 | AWSMDYPPSEQF
TRBJ2-2 | . | TRBV5-1 | ATRGGSNTGELF
TRBJ1-3 | TRBD1 | TRBV28 | ASSAPGQSSGNTIY
TRBJ2-1 | TRBD2 | TRBV9 | ASSVAGGMNEQF
TRBJ1-1 | TRBD1 | TRBV18 | ASSPTPTGGTEAF
TRBJ2-5 | TRBD2 | TRBV11-3 | ASTTAAGGLETQY
TRBJ1-1 | . | TRBV9 | ASSLFPTGEVNTEAF
TRBJ2-1 | TRBD2 | TRBV24-1 | ATSIRGSGPVGEQF
TRBJ2-3 | TRBD2 | TRBV18 | ASSGETSGYTDTQY
TRBJ2-2 | . | TRBV14 | ASSQDRPSPTGELF